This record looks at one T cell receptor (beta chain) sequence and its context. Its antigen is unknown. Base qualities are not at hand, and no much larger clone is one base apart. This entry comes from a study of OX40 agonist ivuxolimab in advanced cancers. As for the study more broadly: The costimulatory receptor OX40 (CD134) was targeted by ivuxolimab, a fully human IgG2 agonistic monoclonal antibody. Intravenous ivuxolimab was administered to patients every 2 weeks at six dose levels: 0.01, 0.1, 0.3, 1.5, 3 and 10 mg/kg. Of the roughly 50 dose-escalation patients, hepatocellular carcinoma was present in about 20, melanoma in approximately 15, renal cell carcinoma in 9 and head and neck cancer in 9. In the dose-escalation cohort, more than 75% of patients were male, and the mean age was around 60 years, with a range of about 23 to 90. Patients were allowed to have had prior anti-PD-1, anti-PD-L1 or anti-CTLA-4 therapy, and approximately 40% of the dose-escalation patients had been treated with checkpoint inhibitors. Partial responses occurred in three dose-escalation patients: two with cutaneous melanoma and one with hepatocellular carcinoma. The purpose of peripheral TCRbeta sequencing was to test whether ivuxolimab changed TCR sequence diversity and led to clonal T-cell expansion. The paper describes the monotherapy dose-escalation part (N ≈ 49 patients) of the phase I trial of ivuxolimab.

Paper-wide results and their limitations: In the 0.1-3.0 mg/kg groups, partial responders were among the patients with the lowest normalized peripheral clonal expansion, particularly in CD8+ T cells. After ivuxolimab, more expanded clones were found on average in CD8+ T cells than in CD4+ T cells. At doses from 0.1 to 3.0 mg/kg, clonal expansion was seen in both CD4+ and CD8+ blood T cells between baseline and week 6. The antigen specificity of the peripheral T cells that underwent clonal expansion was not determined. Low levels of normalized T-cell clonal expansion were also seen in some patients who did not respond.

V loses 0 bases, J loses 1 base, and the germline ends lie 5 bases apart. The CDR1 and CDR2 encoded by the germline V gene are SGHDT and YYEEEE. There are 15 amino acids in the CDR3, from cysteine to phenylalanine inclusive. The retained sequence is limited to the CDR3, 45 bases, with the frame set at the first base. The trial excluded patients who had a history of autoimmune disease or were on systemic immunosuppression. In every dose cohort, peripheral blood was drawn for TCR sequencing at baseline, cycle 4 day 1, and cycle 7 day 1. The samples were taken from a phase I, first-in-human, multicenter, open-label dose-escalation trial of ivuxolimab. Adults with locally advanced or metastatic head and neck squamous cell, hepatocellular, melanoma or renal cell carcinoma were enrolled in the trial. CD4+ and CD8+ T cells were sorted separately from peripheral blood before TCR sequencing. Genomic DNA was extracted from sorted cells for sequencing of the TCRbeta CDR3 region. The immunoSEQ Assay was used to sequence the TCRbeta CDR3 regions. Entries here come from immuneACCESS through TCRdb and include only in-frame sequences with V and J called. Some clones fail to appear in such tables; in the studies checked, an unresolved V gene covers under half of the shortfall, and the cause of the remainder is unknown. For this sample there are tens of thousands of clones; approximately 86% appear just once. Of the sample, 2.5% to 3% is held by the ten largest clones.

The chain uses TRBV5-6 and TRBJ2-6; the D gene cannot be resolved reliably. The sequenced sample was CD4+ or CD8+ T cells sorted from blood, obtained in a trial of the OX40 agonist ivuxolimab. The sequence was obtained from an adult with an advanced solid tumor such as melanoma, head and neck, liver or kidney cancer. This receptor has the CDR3 CASSLGRSGANVLTF. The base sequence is TGTGCCAGCAGCTTGGGTAGGTCTGGGGCCAACGTCCTGACTTTC.